This TCR beta chain was captured in a study of blood T cell repertoires in COVID-19. Study overall: Sources were T cells, B-cell-depleted T cells, or PBMCs; the material itself was cDNA or gDNA.

Germline CDR1 and CDR2: MNHEY and SMNVEV (reference sequence). The V and J ends lost 3 bases and 2 bases, in that order; junction bases with no gene match: 7. This CDR3 is 16 amino acids long. The participants were between about 18 and 100 years old and came from some 25 US areas. Original handling: Using reference gene primer amplification, nucleated cell counts were estimated. Libraries were prepared by immunoSEQ multiplex PCR; TCRdb keeps only in-frame clonotypes and omits some of them. That table is the source of V, J and clone size, and D and trimming were worked out from the DNA. The repertoire consists of 300,000 to 400,000 clones, with over 75% occurring once and the leading ten covering about 1%.

This sequence joins TRBV27 and TRBJ2-3; 8 bases fit TRBD2. This TCR was sampled from a man younger than 30 who had recovered from COVID-19. The sequencing sample was made of PBMCs or T cells enriched from blood (not recorded which). This CDR3 reads CASSFTLAGYTDTQYF. The DNA of the CDR3 is TGTGCCAGCAGTTTTACGCTAGCGGGTTACACAGATACGCAGTATTTT.